The 5 T cell receptor beta chains reported below all come from one sample, sequenced in a study of CD8 T cells in ankylosing spondylitis. MiXCR was run by TCRdb on the 5' RACE reads, yielding one entry per CDR3 protein. Here the sample spans hundreds of thousands of distinct CDR3 sequences, over 8.5% being singletons. Material for sequencing was blood, either unsorted or a sorted T cell fraction (not recorded which). The origin of the receptors is a male donor with ankylosing spondylitis or in good health (not recorded which).

This clonotype was seen more than once but under ten times. The chain uses TRBV4-1 and TRBJ2-5; 8 nucleotides line up with TRBD1. This CDR3 is built from 16 residues. Trimming removed 3 bases from V and 5 bases from J; junction bases left unmatched: 11. The germline CDR1 and CDR2 sequences are MGHRA and YSYEKL. CDR3 in DNA: TGCGCCAGCAGCCAGGCCTCACGGACAGGGATTGAGACCCAGTACTTC. Translated, it gives CASSQASRTGIETQYF.

This clonotype has a count of ten or more. The chain joins TRBV20-1 to TRBJ1-1, with 9 bases identical to TRBD1. Losses at the gene ends were 2 bases for V and 6 bases for J; bases not matched to a gene: 10. Germline V lookup: CDR1 DFQATT, CDR2 SNEGSKA (reference sequence). This CDR3 is built from 15 residues. CDR3 amino acids: CSARITGQGTAEAFF. DNA of the CDR3: TGCAGTGCTAGAATAACGGGACAGGGAACGGCTGAAGCTTTCTTT.

This clonotype was observed at least ten times. Relative to the germline gene, one junction end is altered; a read error may explain this. This chain connects TRBV7-9 to TRBJ2-3; perhaps TRBD2 as D (6 bases). This CDR3 region has 13 residues. Germline-derived CDR1 and CDR2 are SEHNR and FQNEAQ (reference sequence). The CDR3 bases are TGTGCCAGCAGCTTAACTAGCACATATACGCAGTATTTT. Translating it yields CASSLTSTYTQYF.

This clonotype appeared many times. The V gene is TRBV7-2, the J gene TRBJ2-7; D is ambiguous. V was clipped by 5 bases and J by 2 bases, with 4 bases between them. From germline, CDR1 is SGHTA and CDR2 FQGNSA. There are 11 residues in the CDR3. The chain's CDR3 is CASSPAYEQYF. The CDR3 DNA reads TGTGCCAGCAGCCCAGCCTACGAGCAGTACTTC.

This clonotype was detected many times. The genes are TRBV19 and TRBJ1-1; no firm D call. V was clipped by 3 bases and J by 4 bases, with 9 bases between them. CDR3 length: 13 residues. The germline CDR1 and CDR2 sequences are LNHDA and SQIVND (reference sequence). For the CDR3, the DNA is TGTGCCAGTAGTATTGTACTGGGCACTGAAGCTTTCTTT. Translating gives CASSIVLGTEAFF.